This T cell receptor beta chain was sequenced during a study of cytomegalovirus exposure and HLA in healthy donors. Study conclusions and caveats: A few of the chains that were CMV-associated were confirmed in vitro to be specific for CMV antigens. The authors later linked a missense DCLRE1C variant to TCR beta V- and J-gene trimming.

The CDR3 is 12 residues long. V shed 7 bases and J shed 5 bases, with 11 bases lying between them. Germline loops: CDR1 MNHEY, CDR2 SVGAGI. PCR amplification relied on 60 Vbeta primers (plus 13 Jbeta primers). Only in-frame clones appear in the TCRdb table, and some are missing; sequencing was by immunoSEQ multiplex PCR. The sample carries around 130,000 clones, 80% recorded once. About this clone: Its target is not known. The same CDR3 can be traced to other DNA sequences in this sample.

Sequenced material: PBMCs. The receptor was isolated from a male donor in good health and CMV-seronegative. V is TRBV6-5 and J is TRBJ1-1, with D possibly being TRBD1 (6 bases). The CDR3 coding sequence is TGTGCCAGCACCAACACAGGGACTGAAGCTTTCTTT. It codes for CASTNTGTEAFF.